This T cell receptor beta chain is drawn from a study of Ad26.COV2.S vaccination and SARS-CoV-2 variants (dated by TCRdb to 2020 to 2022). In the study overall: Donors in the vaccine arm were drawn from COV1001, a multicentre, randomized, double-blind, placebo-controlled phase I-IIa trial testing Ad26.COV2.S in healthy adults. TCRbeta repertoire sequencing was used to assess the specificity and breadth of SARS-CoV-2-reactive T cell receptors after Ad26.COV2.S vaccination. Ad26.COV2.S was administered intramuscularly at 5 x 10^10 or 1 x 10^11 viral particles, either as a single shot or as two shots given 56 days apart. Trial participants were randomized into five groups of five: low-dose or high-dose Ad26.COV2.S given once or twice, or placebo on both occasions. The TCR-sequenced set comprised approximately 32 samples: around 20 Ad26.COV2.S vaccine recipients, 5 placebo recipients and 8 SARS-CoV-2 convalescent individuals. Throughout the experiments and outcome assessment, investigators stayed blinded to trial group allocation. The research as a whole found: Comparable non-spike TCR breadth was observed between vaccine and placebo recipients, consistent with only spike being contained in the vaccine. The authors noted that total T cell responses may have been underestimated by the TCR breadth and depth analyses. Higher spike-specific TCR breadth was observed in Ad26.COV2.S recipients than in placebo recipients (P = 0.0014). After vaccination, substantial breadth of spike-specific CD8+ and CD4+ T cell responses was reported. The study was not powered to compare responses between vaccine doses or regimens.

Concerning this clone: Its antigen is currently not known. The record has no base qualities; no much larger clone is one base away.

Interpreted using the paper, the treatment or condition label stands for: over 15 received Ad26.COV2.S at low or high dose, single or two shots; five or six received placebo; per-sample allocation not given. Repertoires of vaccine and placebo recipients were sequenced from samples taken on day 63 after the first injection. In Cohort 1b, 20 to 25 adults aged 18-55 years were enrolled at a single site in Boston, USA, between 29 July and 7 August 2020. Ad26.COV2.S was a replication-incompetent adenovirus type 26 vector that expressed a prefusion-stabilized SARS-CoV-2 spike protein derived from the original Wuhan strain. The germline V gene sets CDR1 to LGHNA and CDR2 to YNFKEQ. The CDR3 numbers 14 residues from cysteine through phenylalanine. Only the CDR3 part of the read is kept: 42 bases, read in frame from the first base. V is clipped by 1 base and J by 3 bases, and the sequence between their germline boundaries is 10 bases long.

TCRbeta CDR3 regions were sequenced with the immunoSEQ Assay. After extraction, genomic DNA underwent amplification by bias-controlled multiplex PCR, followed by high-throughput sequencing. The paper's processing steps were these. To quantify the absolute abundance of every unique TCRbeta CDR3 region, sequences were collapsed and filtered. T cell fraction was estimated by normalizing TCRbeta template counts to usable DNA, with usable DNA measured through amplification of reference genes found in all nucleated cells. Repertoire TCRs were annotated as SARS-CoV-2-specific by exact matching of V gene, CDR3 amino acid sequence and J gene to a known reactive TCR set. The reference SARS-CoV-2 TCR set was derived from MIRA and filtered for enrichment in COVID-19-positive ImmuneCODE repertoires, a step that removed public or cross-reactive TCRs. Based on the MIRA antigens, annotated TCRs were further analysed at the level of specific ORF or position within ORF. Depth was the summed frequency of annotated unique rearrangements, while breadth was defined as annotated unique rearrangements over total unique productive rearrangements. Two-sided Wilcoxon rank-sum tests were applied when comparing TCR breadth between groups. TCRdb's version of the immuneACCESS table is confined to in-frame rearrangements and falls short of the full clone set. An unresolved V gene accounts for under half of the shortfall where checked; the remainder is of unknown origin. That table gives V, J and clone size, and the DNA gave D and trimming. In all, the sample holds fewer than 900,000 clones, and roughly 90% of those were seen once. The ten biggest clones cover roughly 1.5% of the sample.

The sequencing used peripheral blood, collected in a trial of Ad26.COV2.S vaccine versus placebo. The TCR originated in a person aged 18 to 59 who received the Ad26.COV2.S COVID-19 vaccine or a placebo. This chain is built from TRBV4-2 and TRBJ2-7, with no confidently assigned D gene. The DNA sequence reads TGTGCCAGCAGCCAAGTTAGGCTAGACTACGAGCAGTACTTC. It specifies CASSQVRLDYEQYF.